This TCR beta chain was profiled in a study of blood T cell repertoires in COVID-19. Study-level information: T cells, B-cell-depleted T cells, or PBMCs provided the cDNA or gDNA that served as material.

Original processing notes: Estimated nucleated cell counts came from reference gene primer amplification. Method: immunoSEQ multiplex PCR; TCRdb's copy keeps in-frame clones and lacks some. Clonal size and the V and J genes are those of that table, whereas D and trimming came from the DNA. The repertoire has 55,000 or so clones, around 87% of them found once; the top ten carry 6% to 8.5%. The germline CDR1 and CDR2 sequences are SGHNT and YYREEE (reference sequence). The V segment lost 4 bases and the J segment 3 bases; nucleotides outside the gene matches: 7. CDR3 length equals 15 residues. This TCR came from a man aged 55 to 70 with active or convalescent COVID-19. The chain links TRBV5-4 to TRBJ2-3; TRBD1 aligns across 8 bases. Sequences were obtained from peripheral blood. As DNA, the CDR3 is TGTGCCAGCAGCATTGGACAGGGTCGAACAGATACGCAGTATTTT. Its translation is CASSIGQGRTDTQYF.